The 30 T cell receptor beta chains reported below all come from one sample, sequenced in a study of early T cells in non-severe SARS-CoV-2 infection. From the 5' RACE reads, TCRdb called clonotypes with MiXCR, one entry per CDR3 protein. The sample has fewer than 55,000 distinct CDR3 sequences; more than 9% are singletons. Sequencing input: whole blood. The receptors here all came from an adult who was a healthcare worker with PCR-confirmed SARS-CoV-2 infection or an uninfected control (not recorded which).

There are many counts of this clonotype. This chain joins TRBV28 and TRBJ1-5; 9 bases align to TRBD1. CDR1 and CDR2 (germline): MDHEN, SYDVKM. This CDR3 contains 14 residues. V trimming: 6 bases; J trimming: 6 bases; junction bases outside the gene matches: 6. CDR3 amino acids: CASRPGQGRQPQHF. CDR3 nucleotides: TGTGCCAGCAGACCCGGACAGGGGCGTCAGCCCCAGCATTTT.

This clonotype was counted at least ten times. The V and J genes are TRBV6-2 or TRBV6-3 and TRBJ1-5; no firm D call. The ends were cut back, 5 bases at V and 0 bases at J, with 8 bases in the middle. The CDR3 spans 14 residues. Germline V gene lookup returns CDR1 MNHEY and CDR2 SVGEGT. The CDR3 nucleotides read TGTGCCAGCAGTAGAGGGAATAGCAATCAGCCCCAGCATTTT. Translating it yields CASSRGNSNQPQHF.

This clonotype is medium-sized in the sample. V is TRBV7-9 and J is TRBJ1-5, with D perhaps matching TRBD1 (5 bases). Per germline, CDR1 SEHNR and CDR2 FQNEAQ (reference sequence). The CDR3 is 12 amino acids. Trimming left V 8 bases short and J 4 bases short, with 9 bases between. CDR3 in amino acids: CASGTDNQPQHF. The DNA for the CDR3 is TGTGCCAGCGGGACGGATAATCAGCCCCAGCATTTT.

A word on this clonotype: This may be a read error, as it is one base from a much larger clone. This chain connects TRBV20-1 to TRBJ2-2; no reliable D call. Germline loops: CDR1 DFQATT, CDR2 SNEGSKA (reference sequence). The V gene lost 1 base and the J gene lost 7 bases, with 4 bases spanning the gap. The CDR3 totals 11 residues. CDR3 region: CSARGFGELFF. In DNA form, the CDR3 reads TGCAGTGCTAGAGGGTTCGGGGAGCTGTTTTTT.

At least ten counts were recorded for this clonotype. This chain uses TRBV3-1 with TRBJ1-1; the match to TRBD1 covers 7 bases. The CDR3 runs to 14 residues. V was pared by 3 bases and J by 4 bases, with 5 bases of the junction left unmatched. The V gene's germline CDR1 is LGHDT and CDR2 YNNKEL (reference sequence). CDR3 in amino acids: CASSHTGATTEAFF. For the CDR3, the DNA is TGTGCCAGCAGCCACACAGGGGCTACCACTGAAGCTTTCTTT.

This clonotype has at least ten counts. The CDR3 loop is CAWTGGDYGYTF. The CDR3 nucleotides read TGTGCCTGGACAGGGGGCGACTATGGCTACACCTTC. This chain uses TRBV30 with TRBJ1-2; 8 positions match TRBD1. Germline CDR1 reads GTSNPN; CDR2 reads SVGIG (reference sequence). CDR3 size: 12 residues. V was clipped by 4 bases and J by 3 bases; unmatched bases: 1.

This clonotype was counted ten times or more. This sequence joins TRBV25-1 and TRBJ2-1; the D gene is possibly TRBD2 (6 bases). CDR1 MGHDK and CDR2 SYGVNS come from the germline V gene. This CDR3 contains 15 residues. The V gene lost 3 bases and the J gene lost 4 bases, with 13 bases spanning the gap. The CDR3 loop reads CASSDLAGPYNEQFF. CDR3 DNA sequence: TGTGCCAGCAGTGATCTGGCGGGGCCGTACAATGAGCAGTTCTTC.

This clonotype was recorded many times. This rearrangement joins TRBV5-4 to TRBJ2-7, with 9 bases fitting TRBD2. The germline V gene has CDR1 SGHNT and CDR2 YYREEE (reference sequence). The V segment lost 1 base and the J segment 6 bases; nucleotides outside the gene matches: 8. CDR3 length: 15 residues. CDR3 nucleotide sequence: TGTGCCAGCAGCTTGAGGCGGGAGGGCCTAGGCGAGCAGTACTTC. It specifies CASSLRREGLGEQYF.

The rearrangement uses TRBV9 and TRBJ1-6; D is unresolved. The V end lost 4 bases, the J end lost 10 bases, and 15 bases lay between the germline ends. CDR3 length: 14 residues. CDR1 and CDR2 from the germline V gene are SGDLS and YYNGEE. The CDR3 DNA is TGTGCCAGCAGCCCACAGCCGTCTGACTCACCCCTCCACTTT. Residues: CASSPQPSDSPLHF. Combining the CDR3 with reference TRBV9 and TRBJ1-6 gives the whole variable domain DSGVTQTPKHLITATGQRVTLRCSPRSGDLSVYWYQQSLDQGLQFLIQYYNGEERAKGNILERFSAQQFPDLHSELNLSSLELGDSALYFCASSPQPSDSPLHFGNGTRLTVT.

The chain is built from TRBV12-3 or TRBV12-4 and TRBJ2-7; 7 bases align to TRBD1. This CDR3 is 15 amino acids long. J gave up 2 bases and V 3 bases, and 7 bases lay outside the gene matches. Written as DNA, the CDR3 is TGTGCCAGCAGTTTTTCCGACAGGGCGACCTACGAGCAGTACTTC. Translated, it gives CASSFSDRATYEQYF.

There are many counts of this clonotype. V gene TRBV6-6 combines with J gene TRBJ1-4; 8 bases align to TRBD1. Germline CDR1 and CDR2: MNHNY and SVGAGI (reference sequence). V shed 6 bases and J 8 bases; nucleotides not matched to a gene: 5. This CDR3 region has 13 residues. The CDR3 DNA reads TGTGCCAGCAGAAACACAGGGGGGGAAAAACTGTTTTTT. This translates into CASRNTGGEKLFF.

This clonotype was seen at least ten times. J is TRBJ2-7 and V is TRBV27, with TRBD1 as a possible D gene (6 bases). The CDR3 is 13 amino acids. Germline V gene sequence: CDR1 MNHEY, CDR2 SMNVEV (reference sequence). V was pared by 4 bases and J by 3 bases, with 10 bases between. The CDR3 coding sequence is TGTGCCAGCAGTTGGGCACAGGGCTACGAGCAGTACTTC. Protein: CASSWAQGYEQYF.

This clonotype was seen many times. J is TRBJ1-6 and V is TRBV19; D gene uncertain. V was clipped by 7 bases and J by 5 bases, with 12 bases between them. CDR1 is LNHDA and CDR2 is SQIVND in the germline V gene (reference sequence). The CDR3 length is 14 residues. CDR3 amino acids: CASTEGQDNSPLHF. The CDR3 nucleotides read TGTGCCAGTACCGAGGGCCAGGATAATTCACCCCTCCACTTT.

This clonotype was seen ten or more times. CDR3 residues: CASSSGLAGSVRNEQFF. In DNA form, the CDR3 reads TGTGCCAGCTCATCCGGACTAGCGGGTTCCGTGCGGAATGAGCAGTTCTTC. This rearrangement joins TRBV18 to TRBJ2-1; 11 bases are shared with TRBD2. CDR3 size: 17 residues. Germline assignment: CDR1 KGHSH and CDR2 LQKENI. Trimming took 5 bases from V and 7 from J; bases not matched to a gene: 13. Based on the CDR3 plus reference TRBV18 and TRBJ2-1, the full variable domain is NAGVMQNPRHLVRRRGQEARLRCSPMKGHSHVYWYRQLPEEGLKFMVYLQKENIIDESGMPKERFSAEFPKEGPSILRIQQVVRGDSAAYFCASSSGLAGSVRNEQFFGPGTRLTVL.

In DNA form, the CDR3 reads TGCAGTGCTAGAAGGTGGGATGAGCAGTTCTTC. It codes for CSARRWDEQFF. The chain joins TRBV20-1 to TRBJ2-1; D is uncertain. The CDR3 consists of 11 residues. Germline CDR1 DFQATT, CDR2 SNEGSKA (reference sequence). Between the trimmed V and J ends, which lost 2 bases and 8 bases, there was a span of 7 bases.

Ten or more counts support this clonotype. V and J are TRBV4-2 and TRBJ2-4; D is perhaps TRBD2 (6 bases). CDR3 size: 18 residues. Trimming removed 0 bases from V and 0 bases from J, with 15 bases in between. Germline V lookup: CDR1 LGHNA, CDR2 YNFKEQ. As DNA, the CDR3 is TGTGCCAGCAGCCAAGAGCCGGGTGGAGGGGTAGCCAAAAACATTCAGTACTTC. Translating it yields CASSQEPGGGVAKNIQYF.

There are many counts of this clonotype. One end of the junction does not line up with germline, which may come from a read error. The chain carries TRBV7-2 and TRBJ2-5; D remains ambiguous. Germline CDR1 SGHTA, CDR2 FQGNSA. This CDR3 is built from 16 residues. CDR3: CASSLDGVPTQGTQYF. As DNA, the CDR3 is TGTGCCAGCAGCTTAGACGGCGTTCCAACGCAAGGGACCCAGTACTTC.

This clonotype came up many times. V gene TRBV7-2 combines with J gene TRBJ1-3; D is undetermined. V was clipped by 6 bases and J by 2 bases, with 17 bases between them. The CDR3 contains 16 residues. Germline V gene sequence: CDR1 SGHTA, CDR2 FQGNSA. The CDR3 DNA sequence: TGTGCCAGCAGACCTAGCGAGTCTTCCCCTGGAAACACCATATATTTT. Translation gives CASRPSESSPGNTIYF.

Turning to this clonotype: A read error may explain this, as a much larger clone is one base away. The chain links TRBV29-1 to TRBJ1-1, with D possibly TRBD1 on 5 matching bases. The CDR3 extends over 11 amino acids. Germline assignment: CDR1 SQVTM and CDR2 ANQGSEA. CDR3 amino acids: CGVQGISEAFF. DNA of the CDR3: TGCGGCGTCCAGGGTATCTCTGAAGCTTTCTTT.

This chain uses TRBV29-1 with TRBJ1-2; 8 positions agree with TRBD1. CDR1 is SQVTM and CDR2 is ANQGSEA in the germline V gene. This CDR3 has 12 residues. The trim removed 6 bases at V and 6 bases at J, leaving 6 bases unmatched. CDR3 protein: CSVHGTGNGYTF. The CDR3 DNA follows: TGCAGCGTCCACGGGACAGGCAATGGCTACACCTTC.

This clonotype was found many times. This chain uses TRBV20-1 with TRBJ2-3; 11 nucleotides agree with TRBD2. Unmatched junction bases numbered 0, after V lost 0 bases and J lost 4 bases. There are 14 residues in the CDR3. The germline gives CDR1 DFQATT, CDR2 SNEGSKA (reference sequence). CDR3 coding DNA: TGCAGTGCTAGAGAACTAGCGGGAGCAGATACGCAGTATTTT. This gives the protein CSARELAGADTQYF.

This clonotype showed up just a few times. The V and J genes are TRBV4-1 and TRBJ2-1, with D possibly being TRBD1 or TRBD2 (5 bases each). Looked up from germline, CDR1 is MGHRA and CDR2 is YSYEKL. There are 14 residues in the CDR3. V shed 3 bases and J shed 8 bases, with 14 bases lying between them. In nucleotides, the CDR3 is TGCGCCAGCAGCCAGGGGGACGTGAAGTATGAGCAGTTCTTC. Protein: CASSQGDVKYEQFF.

This clonotype was recorded a few times. The V gene is TRBV21-1, the J gene TRBJ2-5; TRBD1, as called in the table, went unchecked against the DNA. TRBV21-1 has pseudogene status. This CDR3 is built from 15 residues. CDR3 coding DNA: TGTGCCAGCAGCAATACAGGGGACTGCTTGGAGACCCAGTACTTC. Translation gives CASSNTGDCLETQYF.

This clonotype is medium-sized (0.01 to 0.1%) within its sample. In DNA form, the CDR3 reads TGCGCCAGCAGCTCCCCGACCGGGACGGTCGAGAGGAATGAGCAGTTCTTC. It specifies CASSSPTGTVERNEQFF. This chain links TRBV5-1 with TRBJ2-1, with D tentatively TRBD1 or TRBD2 (5 bases each). The CDR3 loop spans 17 amino acids. In germline, CDR1 is SGHRS, CDR2 YFSETQ. Trimming removed 3 bases from V and 7 bases from J, with 23 bases in between.

This clonotype has at least ten counts. The V call is TRBV6-5, the J call TRBJ2-7; TRBD2 agrees at 12 bases. The CDR3 totals 17 residues. Germline values: CDR1 MNHEY, CDR2 SVGAGI. V was pared by 6 bases and J by 1 base, with 10 bases of the junction left unmatched. CDR3 DNA sequence: TGTGCCAGCAGCCCGACTAGCGGGAGAATGAAGTCCTACGAGCAGTACTTC. Protein product: CASSPTSGRMKSYEQYF.

At least ten counts were recorded for this clonotype. This chain joins TRBV10-1 and TRBJ1-5; D is perhaps TRBD1 (6 bases). This CDR3 has 13 amino acids. With 5 bases removed from V and 4 bases from J, the gap between germline ends came to 9 bases. The germline gives CDR1 WNHNN, CDR2 SYGVQD (reference sequence). The CDR3: CASSPDRNQPQHF. CDR3 bases: TGCGCCAGCAGTCCAGACAGGAATCAGCCCCAGCATTTT.

This clonotype was counted at least ten times. V gene TRBV5-1 combines with J gene TRBJ2-1; 9 bases fit TRBD1. V trimming: 5 bases; J trimming: 4 bases; junction bases outside the gene matches: 7. CDR3 length equals 15 residues. The germline CDR1 and CDR2 sequences are SGHRS and YFSETQ. The CDR3 protein is CASSPGQGTYNEQFF. The CDR3 DNA sequence: TGCGCCAGCAGTCCGGGACAGGGAACTTACAATGAGCAGTTCTTC.

In its sample, this clonotype was seen many times. J is TRBJ2-2 and V is TRBV2; possibly TRBD2 for D (5 bases). The CDR3 loop spans 14 amino acids. The germline gives CDR1 SNHLY, CDR2 FYNNEI. V dropped 3 bases and J dropped 0 bases, with 5 bases sitting between them. CDR3 region: CASSERANTGELFF. The CDR3 region has the DNA TGTGCCAGCAGTGAGCGGGCGAACACCGGGGAGCTGTTTTTT. Full variable domain (remainder filled in from reference TRBV2 and TRBJ2-2): EPEVTQTPSHQVTQMGQEVILRCVPISNHLYFYWYRQILGQKVEFLVSFYNNEISEKSEIFDDQFSVERPDGSNFTLKIRSTKLEDSAMYFCASSERANTGELFFGEGSRLTVL.

This clonotype was counted only a few times. This rearrangement joins TRBV10-2 to TRBJ2-7; TRBD2 matches at 7 bases. The CDR3 length is 13 residues. V was pared by 8 bases and J by 1 base, with 5 bases of the junction left unmatched. The germline V gene has CDR1 WSHSY and CDR2 SAAADI. The chain's CDR3 is CASSGLLSYEQYF. Written as DNA, the CDR3 is TGCGCCAGCTCGGGACTACTGTCCTACGAGCAGTACTTC.

This clonotype showed up many times. V and J are TRBV24-1 and TRBJ2-7, with 7 bases aligning to TRBD1. Germline CDR1 and CDR2: KGHDR and SFDVKD. Trimming at V came to 3 bases and at J to 0 bases, leaving 7 bases not matched to a gene. There are 16 residues in the CDR3. Here the CDR3 DNA reads TGTGCCACCAGTGATAGAGGACAGGTCTTCTCCTACGAGCAGTACTTC. Its protein product is CATSDRGQVFSYEQYF.